Listed below are T cell receptor beta chains from one sample, sequenced in a study of blood T cells in healthy people across ages. A single record per CDR3 protein comes from TCRdb applying MiXCR to the 5' RACE reads. The table records under 750,000 distinct CDR3 sequences, around half of them present only once. The source material was blood. Receptor source: a man older than 75 in good health. Both conserved end residues are part of each CDR3. The order of the fields is clone size, D gene, J gene, V gene, CDR3 protein, CDR3 DNA. A D gene is named only where the DNA matches it firmly. Only some rows state a clone size, as once, few, many or a class for expanded clones.

clone_size: NA; d_call: NA; j_call: TRBJ2-5; v_call: TRBV2; cdr3_aa: CASSPNLGDEQYF; cdr3_nt: TGTGCCAGCAGCCCAAACCTAGGGGATGAGCAGTACTTC
clone_size: NA; d_call: NA; j_call: TRBJ1-6; v_call: TRBV2; cdr3_aa: CASGQSSYNSPLHF; cdr3_nt: TGTGCCAGCGGTCAGAGCTCCTATAATTCACCCCTCCACTTT
clone_size: NA; d_call: NA; j_call: TRBJ2-2; v_call: TRBV6-5; cdr3_aa: CASSSSAARVDTGELFF; cdr3_nt: TGTGCCAGCAGTTCTTCTGCGGCCAGGGTCGACACCGGGGAGCTGTTTTTT
clone_size: NA; d_call: NA; j_call: TRBJ2-1; v_call: TRBV29-1; cdr3_aa: CSTTRGEQFF; cdr3_nt: TGCAGCACCACCAGGGGTGAGCAGTTCTTC
clone_size: NA; d_call: NA; j_call: TRBJ2-3; v_call: TRBV5-1; cdr3_aa: CASRWGDSTDTQYF; cdr3_nt: TGCGCCAGCAGATGGGGGGACTCGACAGATACGCAGTATTTT
clone_size: NA; d_call: TRBD1; j_call: TRBJ2-5; v_call: TRBV14; cdr3_aa: CASSPGQGSSWIQTQYF; cdr3_nt: TGTGCCAGCAGCCCCGGACAGGGATCGAGTTGGATCCAGACCCAGTACTTC
clone_size: NA; d_call: NA; j_call: TRBJ2-7; v_call: TRBV18; cdr3_aa: CASSPWRAGEQYF; cdr3_nt: TGTGCCAGCTCACCCTGGAGGGCAGGCGAGCAGTACTTC
clone_size: NA; d_call: NA; j_call: TRBJ2-3; v_call: TRBV7-2; cdr3_aa: CASTPLGVEVDRQYF; cdr3_nt: TGTGCCAGCACCCCATTGGGGGTTGAAGTGGATAGGCAGTATTTT
clone_size: NA; d_call: NA; j_call: TRBJ2-2; v_call: TRBV4-3; cdr3_aa: CASSQDGAVKTGELFF; cdr3_nt: TGCGCCAGCAGCCAAGATGGGGCAGTAAAGACCGGGGAGCTGTTTTTT
clone_size: NA; d_call: NA; j_call: TRBJ1-6; v_call: TRBV6-5; cdr3_aa: CASSDSSNSPLHF; cdr3_nt: TGTGCCAGCAGTGACTCGTCCAATTCACCCCTCCACTTT
clone_size: NA; d_call: NA; j_call: TRBJ2-1; v_call: TRBV10-3; cdr3_aa: CAIKRLADNNEQFF; cdr3_nt: TGTGCCATCAAGAGGCTAGCCGATAACAATGAGCAGTTCTTC
clone_size: NA; d_call: NA; j_call: TRBJ2-7; v_call: TRBV28; cdr3_aa: CATTGSPYEQYF; cdr3_nt: TGTGCCACCACAGGTTCCCCCTACGAGCAGTACTTC
clone_size: NA; d_call: TRBD1; j_call: TRBJ2-2; v_call: TRBV27; cdr3_aa: CASSGWTGGGPGELFF; cdr3_nt: TGTGCCAGCAGTGGATGGACAGGGGGCGGGCCCGGGGAGCTGTTTTTT
clone_size: NA; d_call: NA; j_call: TRBJ2-3; v_call: TRBV2; cdr3_aa: CASSESNGDTQYF; cdr3_nt: TGTGCCAGCAGTGAATCGAACGGAGATACGCAGTATTTT
clone_size: few; d_call: NA; j_call: TRBJ2-3; v_call: TRBV7-2; cdr3_aa: CATDENTDTQYF; cdr3_nt: TGTGCCACCGATGAAAACACAGATACGCAGTATTTT
clone_size: NA; d_call: NA; j_call: TRBJ2-1; v_call: TRBV20-1; cdr3_aa: CSAQDSSVLSNEQFF; cdr3_nt: TGCAGTGCTCAAGATAGTTCGGTCTTATCTAATGAGCAGTTCTTC
clone_size: NA; d_call: TRBD2; j_call: TRBJ2-1; v_call: TRBV7-7; cdr3_aa: CASSSGLAANNEQFF; cdr3_nt: TGTGCTAGCAGCTCGGGACTAGCCGCAAACAATGAGCAGTTCTTC
clone_size: NA; d_call: NA; j_call: TRBJ2-3; v_call: TRBV24-1; cdr3_aa: CATSDRPSTDTQYF; cdr3_nt: TGTGCCACCTCCGACCGGCCTAGCACAGATACGCAGTATTTT
clone_size: NA; d_call: TRBD1; j_call: TRBJ1-4; v_call: TRBV12-3/TRBV12-4; cdr3_aa: CASTAGTVNEKLFF; cdr3_nt: TGTGCCAGCACCGCCGGGACAGTGAATGAAAAACTGTTTTTT
clone_size: NA; d_call: NA; j_call: TRBJ2-3; v_call: TRBV28; cdr3_aa: CASRAEFTDTQYF; cdr3_nt: TGTGCCAGCAGGGCGGAATTCACAGATACGCAGTATTTT
clone_size: NA; d_call: TRBD2; j_call: TRBJ2-1; v_call: TRBV12-3/TRBV12-4; cdr3_aa: CASSFSASGDEQFF; cdr3_nt: TGTGCCAGCAGTTTTTCCGCTAGCGGCGATGAGCAGTTCTTC
clone_size: NA; d_call: TRBD1; j_call: TRBJ2-3; v_call: TRBV11-3; cdr3_aa: CASSVAGGSGADTQYF; cdr3_nt: TGTGCCAGCAGCGTAGCAGGGGGATCTGGAGCAGATACGCAGTATTTT
clone_size: NA; d_call: TRBD1; j_call: TRBJ1-1; v_call: TRBV6-5; cdr3_aa: CASSSKTGTGAEAFF; cdr3_nt: TGTGCCAGCAGCTCCAAGACAGGGACTGGGGCTGAAGCTTTCTTT
clone_size: NA; d_call: NA; j_call: TRBJ2-3; v_call: TRBV4-3; cdr3_aa: CASSQGIRQVTDTQYF; cdr3_nt: TGCGCCAGCAGCCAAGGGATAAGGCAAGTCACAGATACGCAGTATTTT
clone_size: few; d_call: NA; j_call: TRBJ2-1; v_call: TRBV11-2; cdr3_aa: CASSFDREQFF; cdr3_nt: TGTGCCAGCAGCTTCGATCGTGAGCAGTTCTTC
clone_size: few; d_call: TRBD1; j_call: TRBJ2-1; v_call: TRBV10-3; cdr3_aa: CAISAAPGGGTGTHEQFF; cdr3_nt: TGTGCCATCAGTGCGGCCCCCGGAGGCGGGACAGGGACGCATGAGCAGTTCTTC
clone_size: NA; d_call: TRBD2; j_call: TRBJ2-1; v_call: TRBV20-1; cdr3_aa: CSARTSGTGEQFF; cdr3_nt: TGCAGTGCCAGGACTAGCGGGACCGGTGAGCAGTTCTTC
clone_size: once; d_call: NA; j_call: TRBJ1-5; v_call: TRBV6-1; cdr3_aa: CASRGAGDGNSNQPQHF; cdr3_nt: TGTGCCAGCAGGGGCGCCGGGGACGGAAATAGCAATCAGCCCCAGCATTTT
clone_size: NA; d_call: TRBD2; j_call: TRBJ2-1; v_call: TRBV7-2; cdr3_aa: CASSTGLALNEQFF; cdr3_nt: TGTGCCAGCAGCACGGGACTAGCGTTAAATGAGCAGTTCTTC
clone_size: few; d_call: NA; j_call: TRBJ2-2; v_call: TRBV6-5; cdr3_aa: CASSYSKVNTGELFF; cdr3_nt: TGTGCCAGCAGTTACTCGAAAGTGAACACCGGGGAGCTGTTTTTT
clone_size: few; d_call: TRBD1; j_call: TRBJ2-6; v_call: TRBV20-1; cdr3_aa: CSADRVGANVLTF; cdr3_nt: TGCAGCGCCGACAGGGTTGGGGCCAACGTCCTGACTTTC
clone_size: NA; d_call: TRBD1; j_call: TRBJ1-6; v_call: TRBV12-3/TRBV12-4; cdr3_aa: CASSLQGHNSPLHF; cdr3_nt: TGTGCCAGCAGCCTACAGGGGCATAATTCACCCCTCCACTTT
clone_size: NA; d_call: TRBD2; j_call: TRBJ2-1; v_call: TRBV11-2; cdr3_aa: CASTLSTSGGGEQFF; cdr3_nt: TGTGCCAGCACCTTGTCCACTAGCGGTGGGGGTGAGCAGTTCTTC
clone_size: NA; d_call: TRBD2; j_call: TRBJ2-3; v_call: TRBV6-6; cdr3_aa: CASSPATSGGDTQYF; cdr3_nt: TGTGCCAGCAGCCCGGCGACTAGCGGTGGGGATACGCAGTATTTT
clone_size: few; d_call: TRBD1; j_call: TRBJ1-1; v_call: TRBV5-1; cdr3_aa: CASSSDRTGSDEAFF; cdr3_nt: TGCGCCAGCAGCTCCGACAGGACAGGGTCCGATGAAGCTTTCTTT
clone_size: NA; d_call: NA; j_call: TRBJ1-2; v_call: TRBV6-5; cdr3_aa: CASSGGARFGYTF; cdr3_nt: TGTGCCAGCTCGGGGGGCGCAAGGTTTGGCTACACCTTC
clone_size: NA; d_call: TRBD2; j_call: TRBJ2-1; v_call: TRBV19; cdr3_aa: CASSIQAGGQRSYNEQFF; cdr3_nt: TGTGCCAGTAGTATACAAGCGGGGGGCCAACGCTCCTACAATGAGCAGTTCTTC
clone_size: NA; d_call: TRBD1; j_call: TRBJ2-3; v_call: TRBV20-1; cdr3_aa: CSARTEGGQGAIFGTDTQYF; cdr3_nt: TGCAGTGCTAGGACGGAGGGGGGACAGGGGGCAATTTTCGGCACAGATACGCAGTATTTT
clone_size: NA; d_call: TRBD2; j_call: TRBJ2-1; v_call: TRBV7-3; cdr3_aa: CASSLTGGRNEQFF; cdr3_nt: TGTGCCAGCAGCTTAACTGGCGGGAGAAATGAGCAGTTCTTC
clone_size: NA; d_call: TRBD1; j_call: TRBJ2-5; v_call: TRBV5-4; cdr3_aa: CASSTGDRERETQYF; cdr3_nt: TGTGCCAGCAGCACTGGGGACAGGGAGAGAGAGACCCAGTACTTC
clone_size: NA; d_call: TRBD1; j_call: TRBJ2-3; v_call: TRBV5-5; cdr3_aa: CASSRPPGQGGLDTQYF; cdr3_nt: TGTGCCAGCAGCCGACCTCCGGGACAGGGGGGTCTAGATACGCAGTATTTT
clone_size: NA; d_call: NA; j_call: TRBJ2-1; v_call: TRBV20-1; cdr3_aa: CSASVMMGLANYNEQFF; cdr3_nt: TGCAGTGCTAGTGTTATGATGGGACTCGCGAACTACAATGAGCAGTTCTTC
clone_size: few; d_call: TRBD2; j_call: TRBJ2-1; v_call: TRBV7-2; cdr3_aa: CASTAGEYNEQFF; cdr3_nt: TGTGCCAGCACAGCGGGAGAGTACAATGAGCAGTTCTTC
clone_size: NA; d_call: NA; j_call: TRBJ2-1; v_call: TRBV28; cdr3_aa: CASSGGTGDEQFF; cdr3_nt: TGTGCCAGCAGTGGGGGAACGGGGGATGAGCAGTTCTTC
clone_size: NA; d_call: TRBD2; j_call: TRBJ2-5; v_call: TRBV20-1; cdr3_aa: CSARGREGQETQYF; cdr3_nt: TGCAGTGCTAGGGGGAGGGAGGGCCAAGAGACCCAGTACTTC
clone_size: few; d_call: TRBD1; j_call: TRBJ1-4; v_call: TRBV20-1; cdr3_aa: CSAAGTDNEKLFF; cdr3_nt: TGCAGTGCGGCCGGGACAGATAATGAAAAACTGTTTTTT
clone_size: NA; d_call: TRBD1; j_call: TRBJ2-5; v_call: TRBV27; cdr3_aa: CASSGTAQETQYF; cdr3_nt: TGTGCCAGCAGTGGGACAGCCCAAGAGACCCAGTACTTC
clone_size: few; d_call: NA; j_call: TRBJ2-7; v_call: TRBV21-1; cdr3_aa: CASSKVPTCGAGAYEQYF; cdr3_nt: TGTGCCAGCAGCAAAGTGCCCACTTGTGGGGCGGGAGCTTACGAGCAGTACTTC
clone_size: NA; d_call: TRBD1; j_call: TRBJ1-1; v_call: TRBV20-1; cdr3_aa: CSARTGGLRTEAFF; cdr3_nt: TGCAGTGCTAGAACAGGGGGGTTGCGCACTGAAGCTTTCTTT